This is a list of T cell receptor beta chains from one sample in a study of neurological immune-mediated disorders. Via MiXCR, TCRdb re-called the 5' RACE reads, giving one row per CDR3 protein. The sample shows roughly 100,000 distinct CDR3 sequences, 11% of them seen only once. The sample comprised PBMCs. The receptors derive from a female donor with HTLV-1-associated myelopathy (HAM/TSP). Each CDR3 is given with its conserved first and last residue. D genes are given only for firm matches. Clone size is not always given. Where it is, it says once, few, many or a class for expanded clones.

j_call d_call clone_size v_call cdr3_aa cdr3_nt
TRBJ2-5 - many TRBV5-1 CASSLGGEETQYF TGCGCCAGCAGCTTGGGAGGGGAAGAGACCCAGTACTTC
TRBJ1-5 - - TRBV10-3 CAISGGEPPRHF TGTGCCATCAGCGGTGGCGAACCCCCGCGGCATTTT
TRBJ2-5 - many TRBV6-2/TRBV6-3 CASSFRQETQYF TGTGCCAGCAGTTTTCGACAGGAGACCCAGTACTTC
TRBJ2-3 TRBD2 many TRBV20-1 CSARGTSLTDTQYF TGCAGTGCTAGGGGGACTAGCTTGACAGATACGCAGTATTTT
TRBJ1-1 TRBD1 - TRBV5-1 CASSPKDRGSTEAFF TGCGCCAGCAGCCCGAAGGACAGGGGGTCCACTGAAGCTTTCTTT
TRBJ2-1 - many TRBV12-3/TRBV12-4 CASRASGHDNEQFF TGTGCCAGCAGGGCCTCGGGCCATGACAATGAGCAGTTCTTC
TRBJ2-7 TRBD2 many TRBV5-1 CASSFLAGGAYEQYF TGCGCCAGCAGCTTTCTAGCGGGGGGTGCCTACGAGCAGTACTTC
TRBJ1-1 - many TRBV10-3 CAISETRTPRNTEAFF TGTGCCATCAGTGAGACAAGGACCCCTAGGAACACTGAAGCTTTCTTT
TRBJ2-1 - few TRBV5-1 CASSPGGTGKFIGEQFF TGCGCCAGTAGCCCGGGGGGGACAGGGAAGTTCATTGGTGAGCAGTTCTTC
TRBJ2-1 TRBD1 many TRBV6-2/TRBV6-3 CASSWAGGNEQFF TGTGCCAGCAGTTGGGCAGGGGGCAATGAGCAGTTCTTC
TRBJ2-7 TRBD1 many TRBV5-1 CASSFKGADEQYF TGCGCCAGCAGCTTTAAGGGGGCGGACGAGCAGTACTTC
TRBJ1-5 TRBD1 many TRBV9 CASSVGQGINQPQHF TGTGCCAGCAGCGTTGGACAGGGAATCAATCAGCCCCAGCATTTT
TRBJ2-7 TRBD2 many TRBV7-2 CASSSRGGLSYEQYF TGTGCCAGCAGCTCCCGGGGGGGACTTTCCTACGAGCAGTACTTC
TRBJ1-2 - many TRBV5-1 CASRISRAASYGYTF TGCGCCAGCAGGATCTCTCGGGCAGCAAGTTATGGCTACACCTTC
TRBJ2-4 - medium-sized TRBV20-1 CSVTDGGATAKNIQYF TGCAGTGTCACAGACGGGGGCGCGACGGCCAAAAACATTCAGTACTTC
TRBJ2-5 - many TRBV20-1 CSATKSRQFEETQYF TGCAGTGCCACCAAATCGAGACAGTTTGAGGAGACCCAGTACTTC
TRBJ2-3 - many TRBV11-2 CASSFVAQDTQYF TGTGCCAGCAGCTTCGTAGCACAAGATACGCAGTATTTT
TRBJ2-1 - many TRBV20-1 CSAIVPGRGKVNEQFF TGCAGTGCTATCGTCCCTGGGAGGGGGAAAGTCAATGAGCAGTTCTTC
TRBJ1-1 - many TRBV5-1 CASSSGTPNTEAFF TGCGCCAGCAGCTCCGGGACCCCAAACACTGAAGCTTTCTTT
TRBJ2-2 - many TRBV6-5 CASRNSGELFF TGTGCCAGCAGAAACTCCGGGGAGCTGTTTTTT
TRBJ1-3 - few TRBV10-2 CASRDSRSGNTIYF TGCGCCAGCAGGGACTCCCGCTCTGGAAACACCATATATTTT
TRBJ2-1 - many TRBV20-1 CSARSGYNEQFF TGCAGTGCTAGGTCGGGGTACAATGAGCAGTTCTTC
TRBJ2-3 TRBD2 many TRBV6-6 CASSSGGARDTQYF TGTGCCAGCAGTTCCGGGGGGGCCAGAGATACGCAGTATTTT
TRBJ2-5 - many TRBV20-1 CSAYIQVVETQYF TGCAGTGCGTACATCCAAGTGGTAGAGACCCAGTACTTC
TRBJ2-1 - many TRBV7-9 CASSLAAMYNEQFF TGTGCCAGCAGCTTAGCGGCAATGTACAATGAGCAGTTCTTC
TRBJ2-1 TRBD2 many TRBV5-1 CASSLSLAGHEQFF TGCGCCAGCAGCTTGTCGCTAGCGGGGCATGAGCAGTTCTTC
TRBJ2-5 - many TRBV15 CATSRDPSAGETQYF TGTGCTACCAGCAGAGACCCGTCCGCGGGGGAGACCCAGTACTTC
TRBJ1-1 TRBD1 many TRBV28 CASSFAAGTGDILNTEAFF TGTGCCAGCAGTTTTGCGGCCGGGACAGGGGACATTTTAAACACTGAAGCTTTCTTT
TRBJ1-2 - many TRBV20-1 CSASLRGGYTF TGCAGTGCTAGTCTTAGGGGAGGCTACACCTTC
TRBJ1-5 - many TRBV29-1 CSVAREGQPQHF TGCAGCGTTGCCAGGGAGGGACAGCCCCAGCATTTT
TRBJ2-1 TRBD2 many TRBV6-5 CASSYGLAGANEQFF TGTGCCAGCAGTTACGGTCTAGCGGGGGCCAATGAGCAGTTCTTC
TRBJ2-2 TRBD1 many TRBV6-5 CASRPQGAGTGELFF TGTGCCAGCAGGCCGCAGGGGGCCGGCACCGGGGAGCTGTTTTTT
TRBJ1-6 - - TRBV20-1 CSARDYSIGNSPLHF TGCAGTGCTAGGGACTACTCAATAGGGAATTCACCCCTCCACTTT
TRBJ2-7 TRBD1 many TRBV5-1 CASSFGQGANEQYF TGCGCCAGCAGCTTTGGACAGGGGGCAAACGAGCAGTACTTC
TRBJ2-4 - many TRBV6-6 CASSYGGVAKNIQYF TGTGCCAGCAGTTACGGAGGTGTAGCCAAAAACATTCAGTACTTC
TRBJ2-5 - many TRBV5-1 CASSLSAARAQETQYF TGCGCCAGCAGCTTGTCAGCGGCGCGGGCCCAAGAGACCCAGTACTTC
TRBJ2-3 - - TRBV6-2/TRBV6-3 CASSYGGGLDTQYF TGTGCCAGCAGTTATGGTGGGGGGCTTGATACGCAGTATTTT
TRBJ2-3 TRBD2 many TRBV5-1 CASRYERGSTDTQYF TGCGCCAGCCGATATGAGCGGGGGAGCACAGATACGCAGTATTTT
TRBJ2-6 TRBD1 many TRBV10-3 CAINRQGLSSGANVLTF TGTGCCATCAACAGACAGGGTCTGAGCTCTGGGGCCAACGTCCTGACTTTC
TRBJ1-2 - many TRBV4-2 CASSPWMEGGYTF TGTGCCAGCAGCCCATGGATGGAGGGAGGCTACACCTTC
TRBJ2-1 - many TRBV11-3 CASSPGTSLPLNEQFF TGTGCCAGCAGCCCAGGGACCTCCCTACCTCTCAATGAGCAGTTCTTC
TRBJ2-1 - many TRBV20-1 CSARVPGRHNEQFF TGCAGTGCTAGAGTCCCGGGACGCCACAATGAGCAGTTCTTC
TRBJ1-5 - - TRBV19 CASSIVDHPGQPQHF TGTGCCAGTAGTATAGTAGACCACCCAGGACAGCCCCAGCATTTT
TRBJ2-5 - many TRBV5-1 CASSPRRQQETQYF TGCGCCAGCAGCCCAAGGCGGCAGCAAGAGACCCAGTACTTC
TRBJ2-5 - - TRBV5-1 CASSLRGTAVRETHYF TGCGCCAGCAGCTTGCGAGGGACGGCCGTCCGCGAGACCCATTACTTC
TRBJ2-2 - many TRBV5-1 CASSLRGIENTGELFF TGCGCCAGCAGCTTGCGTGGGATCGAAAACACCGGGGAGCTGTTTTTT
TRBJ1-1 - many TRBV6-5 CASSYPGQNTEAFF TGTGCCAGCAGTTACCCTGGACAGAACACTGAAGCTTTCTTT
TRBJ2-7 TRBD1 - TRBV12-3/TRBV12-4 CTSRVSGQSNEQYF TGTACCAGCAGGGTCTCGGGACAGTCCAACGAGCAGTACTTC
TRBJ1-2 - many TRBV2 CASSVRNARSGYGYTF TGTGCCAGCAGTGTGCGGAACGCCAGGAGTGGGTATGGCTACACCTTC
TRBJ2-3 TRBD2 many TRBV12-3/TRBV12-4 CASSVTSGRSDTQYF TGTGCCAGCAGTGTCACTAGCGGGAGGTCAGATACGCAGTATTTT
TRBJ2-3 - once TRBV5-1 CASSVVPAYTQYF TGCGCCAGCAGTGTAGTCCCTGCATATACGCAGTATTTT
TRBJ1-2 - many TRBV7-8 CASSLQVVGYGYTF TGTGCCAGCAGCTTACAGGTTGTCGGCTATGGCTACACCTTC
TRBJ1-2 TRBD1 many TRBV5-1 CASSLVRGQGRYGYTF TGCGCCAGCAGCTTGGTGAGGGGACAGGGAAGGTATGGCTACACCTTC
TRBJ2-7 - many TRBV5-1 CASSLQGKPYEQYF TGCGCCAGCAGCCTACAGGGAAAACCCTACGAGCAGTACTTC